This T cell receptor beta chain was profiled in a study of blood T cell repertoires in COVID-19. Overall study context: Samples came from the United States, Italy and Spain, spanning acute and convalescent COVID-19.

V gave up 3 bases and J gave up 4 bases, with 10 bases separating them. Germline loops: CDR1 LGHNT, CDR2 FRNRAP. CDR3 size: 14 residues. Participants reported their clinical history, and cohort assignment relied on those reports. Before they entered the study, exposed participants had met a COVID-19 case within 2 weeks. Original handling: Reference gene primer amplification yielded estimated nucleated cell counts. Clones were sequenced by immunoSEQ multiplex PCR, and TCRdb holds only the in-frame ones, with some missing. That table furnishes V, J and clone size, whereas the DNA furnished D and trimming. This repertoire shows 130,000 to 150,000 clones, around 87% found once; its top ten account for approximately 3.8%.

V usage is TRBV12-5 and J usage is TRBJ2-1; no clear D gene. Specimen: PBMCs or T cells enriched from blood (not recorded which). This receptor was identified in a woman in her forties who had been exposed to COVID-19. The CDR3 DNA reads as TGTGCTAGTGGTTTCCACCCTAATTACAATGAGCAGTTCTTC. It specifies CASGFHPNYNEQFF.